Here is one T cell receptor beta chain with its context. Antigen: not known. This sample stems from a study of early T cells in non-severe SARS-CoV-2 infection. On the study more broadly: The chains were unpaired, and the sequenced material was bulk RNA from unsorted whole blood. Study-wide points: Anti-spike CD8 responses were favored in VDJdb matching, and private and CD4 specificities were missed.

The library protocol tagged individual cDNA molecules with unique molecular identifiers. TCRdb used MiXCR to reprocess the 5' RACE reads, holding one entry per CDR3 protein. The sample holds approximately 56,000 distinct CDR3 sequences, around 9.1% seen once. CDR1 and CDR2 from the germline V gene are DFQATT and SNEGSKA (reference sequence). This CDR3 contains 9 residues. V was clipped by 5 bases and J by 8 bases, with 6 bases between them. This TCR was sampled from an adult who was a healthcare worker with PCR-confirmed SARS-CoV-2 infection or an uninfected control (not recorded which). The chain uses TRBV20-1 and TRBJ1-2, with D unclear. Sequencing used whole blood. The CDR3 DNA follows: TGCAGTGCTGGGGTAGGCTACACCTTC. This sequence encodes CSAGVGYTF.